One TCR beta chain is described in this entry. This clonotype was observed at least ten times. There is no known antigen for this receptor. No much larger clone exists at a distance of one base, and base qualities are not known. This specimen belongs to a study of blood T cells in healthy people across ages (dated by TCRdb to between 2014 and 2017). In the study overall: In model experiments, template switching captured about one uniquely barcoded TCR beta cDNA molecule for every two T cells. Using deep sequencing normalized with unique cDNA molecular identifiers, the study measured how TCR beta repertoire diversity changes with age. Donors were grouped into four age groups: young (average about 15 years), middle-aged (39), aged (roughly 62) and long-lived (less than 85). The study analyzed two additional independent replicas of 1 million unique cDNA reads from the same blood draw for two donors, one aged 18 to 29 and one aged 80 or older.

The roughly 39 donors, aged 6 to 90 years, were systemically healthy Caucasian individuals from Russia. Each donor gave around 9.9 milliliters of peripheral blood, collected into EDTA-treated Vacutainer tubes. Ficoll-Paque density-gradient centrifugation was used to isolate PBMCs, with at least 6 million obtained per sample. Trizol reagent was used to extract total RNA from the PBMCs, yielding at least 5.5 micrograms per sample. Naive CD45RAhigh/CD27high T cell percentages were measured by flow cytometry on a PBMC aliquot from every donor. General study outcomes and caveats: Observed TCR beta diversity correlated strongly with the percentage of naive T cells measured by flow cytometry. Compared with the aged group, more naive CD4+ T cells, fewer expanded clones and increased TCR diversity were shown by the long-lived group, suggesting age selection. Total diversity estimates from one million sequenced T cells were considered lower bounds and underestimates. Because profiling used bulk unsorted PBMCs, naive and antigen-experienced compartments could not be compared conclusively. As age increased, observed TCR beta diversity per million T cells dropped in a roughly linear way, and a significant reduction was already evident by age 40. Because donor CMV infection status was unknown, age-related changes in expanded clonotypes were potentially confounded.

The library came from 5' RACE. Sequenced using an Illumina HiSeq 2500. A second PCR of about 7 to 12 cycles was run with a J-beta primer mix and a sample-barcoded 5' primer. A template-switch 5' adaptor carrying 12 random nucleotides introduced a unique molecular identifier onto each TCR beta cDNA molecule. Each sample yielded at least 2.5 million CDR3-containing paired-end reads. First-strand cDNA synthesis was performed from all RNA using the Mint cDNA synthesis kit, with priming by a TRBC-specific oligonucleotide. All cDNA was treated with uracil-DNA glycosylase and then went through a first 18-cycle PCR with the universal primers M1SS and BC2_uni_R. The paper's data handling went like this. Each sample was normalized by randomly selecting 1 million high-quality reads, each carrying a distinct molecular identifier. Reads sharing molecular identifiers were discarded rather than binned into consensus sequences. CDR3 identification, clonotype clustering and error correction used MiTCR with a Q25 quality threshold and the strictest error-elimination algorithm. Lower-bound total TCR beta diversity was estimated with a nonparametric unseen species model using Euler transformation. The public reads were run again by TCRdb, first through fastp at Q25 and then through MiXCR, and only productive beta chains were kept. When rows share a CDR3 protein, they turn into one entry using the most common DNA and genes. TCRdb's processing, not the authors', yielded these V and J calls. Within this sample are hundreds of thousands of distinct CDR3 sequences, with around 24% of them counted one time only. Jointly, the top ten make up 8.7% of the sample.

This sample was shared with a second study, whose subject was T cells of mothers and their children. The second study also describes: Donors were nine systemically healthy Caucasian individuals: three mothers and their six children. cDNA synthesis used all of the extracted RNA, with 1.5 ug of RNA in each 15 ul reaction. In the second PCR, the M1S primer introduced both the sample barcodes and 2-4 random nucleotides. Over 9 million TCR beta CDR3 reads came from each mother, compared with around 3 million reads from each child. Thymic selection similarly shapes TCR recombination output in related and unrelated pairs, with minor effect from inherited differences. Normalized repertoire overlap was always found to be slightly, but never significantly, higher in related mother-child pairs than in unrelated mother-child pairs. No persistent microchimeric T cell clones were found, with a detection sensitivity of 85 to 100 clones per million clonotypes. In the study, deep NGS was used to compare the TCR beta repertoires of mothers and children, and features distinguishing related mother-child pairs from unrelated individuals were sought. On average, the children were about 10 +/- 4 years old, while the mothers were about 40 +/- 4 years old. Libraries were sequenced on Illumina HiSeq 2000 with 100+100 nt paired-end reads after adapter ligation with NEBNext reagents. To avoid cross-contamination, the mother libraries and the child libraries were prepared a month apart and sequenced in separate runs. Between roughly 500,000 and 2,300,000 distinct TCR beta clonotypes were identified per donor. Naive TCR beta clonotypes were estimated from low-frequency clonotypes matched to each donor's FACS-determined naive share, without sorting.

The clonotype originates from a boy aged 10-17 years in good health. The sequenced sample consisted of blood.

The DNA sequence is given as TGTGCCAGCAGCTTAGTTGGGAGGATTCAAGAGACCCAGTACTTC. This translates into CASSLVGRIQETQYF. The chain is assembled from TRBV7-8 and TRBJ2-5; TRBD2 could be the D gene, as 6 bases match. According to the germline V gene, CDR1 reads SGHVS and CDR2 reads FQNEAQ. Counted from cysteine to phenylalanine, this CDR3 has 15 amino acids. CDR3 DNA is the only sequence kept; it has 45 bases, read in frame from the first base. V is cut by 1 base and J by 2 bases, and the space between the germline ends is 11 bases.